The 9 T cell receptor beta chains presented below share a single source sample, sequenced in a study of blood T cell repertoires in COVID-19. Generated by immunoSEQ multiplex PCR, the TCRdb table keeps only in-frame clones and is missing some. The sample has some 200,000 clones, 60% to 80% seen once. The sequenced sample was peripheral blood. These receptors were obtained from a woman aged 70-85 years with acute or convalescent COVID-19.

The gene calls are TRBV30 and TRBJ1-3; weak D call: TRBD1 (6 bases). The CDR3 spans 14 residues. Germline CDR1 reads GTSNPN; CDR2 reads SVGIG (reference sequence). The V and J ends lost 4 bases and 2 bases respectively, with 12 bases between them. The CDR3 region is CAWTTGMTGNTIYF. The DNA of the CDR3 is TGTGCCTGGACCACAGGGATGACTGGAAACACCATATATTTT.

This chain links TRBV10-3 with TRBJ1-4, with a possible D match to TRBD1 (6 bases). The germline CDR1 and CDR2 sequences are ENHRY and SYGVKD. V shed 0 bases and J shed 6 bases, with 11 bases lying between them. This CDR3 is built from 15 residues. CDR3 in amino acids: CAISESPGADEKLFF. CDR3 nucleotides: TGTGCCATCAGTGAGTCCCCAGGGGCGGATGAAAAACTGTTTTTT.

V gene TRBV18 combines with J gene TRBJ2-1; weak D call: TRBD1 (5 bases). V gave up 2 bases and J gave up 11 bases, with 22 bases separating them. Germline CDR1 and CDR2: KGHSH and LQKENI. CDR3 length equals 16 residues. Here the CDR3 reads CASSPKRQSSAIQQFF. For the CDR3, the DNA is TGTGCCAGCTCACCAAAGCGACAGTCGTCCGCAATTCAGCAGTTCTTC.

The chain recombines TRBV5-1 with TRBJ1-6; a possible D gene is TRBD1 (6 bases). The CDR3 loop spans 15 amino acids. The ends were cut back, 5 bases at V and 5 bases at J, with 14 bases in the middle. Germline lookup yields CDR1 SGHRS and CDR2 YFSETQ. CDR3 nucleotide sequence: TGCGCCAGCAGGACAGGTGATTTCAATAATTCACCCCTCCACTTT. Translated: CASRTGDFNNSPLHF.

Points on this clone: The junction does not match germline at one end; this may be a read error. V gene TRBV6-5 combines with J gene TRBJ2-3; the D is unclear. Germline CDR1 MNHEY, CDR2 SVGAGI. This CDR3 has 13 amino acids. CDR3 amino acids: CASSTPPGDTQYF. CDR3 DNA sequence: TGTGCCAGCAGTACCCCCCCCGGAGATACTCAGTATTTT.

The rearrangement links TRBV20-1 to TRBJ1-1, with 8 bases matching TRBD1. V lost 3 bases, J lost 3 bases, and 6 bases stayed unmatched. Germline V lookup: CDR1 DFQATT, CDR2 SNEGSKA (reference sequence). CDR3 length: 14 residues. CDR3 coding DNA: TGCAGTGCTAGTACGGACAGGGACCACACTGAAGCTTTCTTT. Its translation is CSASTDRDHTEAFF.

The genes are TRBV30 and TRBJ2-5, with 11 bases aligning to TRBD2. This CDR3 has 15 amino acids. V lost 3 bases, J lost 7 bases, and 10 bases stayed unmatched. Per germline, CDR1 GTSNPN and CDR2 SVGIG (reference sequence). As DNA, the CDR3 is TGTGCCTGGAGCGTACTAGCGGGAGTAGGGGGGACCCAGTACTTC. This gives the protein CAWSVLAGVGGTQYF.

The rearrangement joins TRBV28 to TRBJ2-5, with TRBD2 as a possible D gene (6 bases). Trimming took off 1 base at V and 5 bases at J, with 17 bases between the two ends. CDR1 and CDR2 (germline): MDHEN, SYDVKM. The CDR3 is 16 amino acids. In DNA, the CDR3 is TGTGCCAGCAGTTTATTAATTACTAGTGGGGGGGAGACCCAGTACTTC. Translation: CASSLLITSGGETQYF.

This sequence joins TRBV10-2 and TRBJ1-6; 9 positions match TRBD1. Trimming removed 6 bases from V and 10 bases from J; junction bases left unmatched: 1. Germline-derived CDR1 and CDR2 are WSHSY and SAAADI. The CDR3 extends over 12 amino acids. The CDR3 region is CASRDRGSPLHF. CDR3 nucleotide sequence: TGCGCCAGCAGGGACAGGGGATCACCCCTCCACTTT.